The 5 T cell receptor beta chains reported below all come from one sample, sequenced in a study of blood T cells in healthy people across ages. With a J-beta primer mix and a sample-barcoded 5' primer, a second PCR ran about 6 to 11 cycles. TCRdb fed the 5' RACE reads into MiXCR, producing one record per CDR3 protein. This sample has 1,500,000 or so distinct CDR3 sequences, with 35% to 45% found just once. Sequencing was done on a sample of blood. These receptor sequences come from a woman younger than 35 in good health.

This clonotype has only a few counts. This chain connects TRBV12-3 or TRBV12-4 to TRBJ2-1; D possibly uses TRBD1 or TRBD2 (5 bases each). Trimming took 5 bases from V and 6 from J, leaving 17 bases between them. This CDR3 spans 15 amino acids. This chain's CDR3 is CASSEGPQGSNEQFF. CDR3 sequence (DNA): TGTGCCAGCAGTGAGGGACCGCAAGGTAGCAATGAGCAGTTCTTC.

This chain uses TRBV9 with TRBJ2-1, with 7 bases identical to TRBD2. Trimming cost V 0 bases and J 1 base; bases outside gene matches: 13. The CDR3 covers 19 residues. The V gene's germline CDR1 is SGDLS and CDR2 YYNGEE. CDR3: CASSVGSLGAGASYNEQFF. For the CDR3, the DNA is TGTGCCAGCAGCGTAGGATCCCTAGGGGCGGGAGCATCCTACAATGAGCAGTTCTTC.

This clonotype was counted at least ten times. The chain couples TRBV7-2 to TRBJ2-3, with D tentatively TRBD2 (5 bases). The CDR3 has 13 amino acids. The V and J ends lost 5 bases and 4 bases respectively, with 10 bases between them. From germline, CDR1 is SGHTA and CDR2 FQGNSA. CDR3 sequence reads: CASSQDFSDTQYF. DNA of the CDR3: TGTGCCAGCAGCCAGGACTTCTCAGATACGCAGTATTTT.

V usage is TRBV28 and J usage is TRBJ2-1; maybe TRBD2 (5 bases). V lost 6 bases, J lost 0 bases, and 15 bases lay in between. The germline V gene has CDR1 MDHEN and CDR2 SYDVKM. The CDR3 consists of 16 residues. CDR3 amino acids: CASSPWGASSYNEQFF. CDR3 nucleotide sequence: TGTGCCAGCAGCCCGTGGGGAGCCAGCTCCTACAATGAGCAGTTCTTC.

This CDR3 reads CASSLEKREAFF. The CDR3 DNA sequence: TGTGCCAGCAGCTTAGAGAAACGGGAGGCTTTCTTT. The chain recombines TRBV7-9 with TRBJ1-1; no clear D gene. The germline V gene encodes CDR1 SEHNR and CDR2 FQNEAQ (reference sequence). Trimming removed 1 base from V and 11 bases from J, with 11 bases in between. The CDR3 sequence is 12 residues long.